The 2 T cell receptor beta chains below all came from one sample that was sequenced in a study of CD8 T cells in Susac syndrome. Reverse transcription of roughly 0.45 to 1 ug RNA used random hexamers. TCRdb re-analysed the immunoSEQ multiplex PCR reads in MiXCR, keeping a single row per CDR3 protein. The sample carries around 170,000 distinct CDR3 sequences, almost 96% recorded once. Sequenced material: CD4+ T cells from PBMCs. Receptor source: a human donor with Susac syndrome.

The chain couples TRBV6-2 or TRBV6-3 to TRBJ2-1, with 8 positions matching TRBD1. The germline gives CDR1 MNHEY, CDR2 SVGEGT. The CDR3 spans 14 residues. With 4 bases clipped from V and 8 bases from J, the junction kept 7 bases outside the gene matches. The CDR3 loop is CASSSGQGSDEQFF. In nucleotides, the CDR3 is TGTGCCAGCAGTTCCGGACAGGGTTCGGATGAGCAGTTCTTC.

The V gene is TRBV19, the J gene TRBJ2-5; D is perhaps TRBD1 or TRBD2 (5 bases each). The CDR3 is 14 residues long. Germline V gene lookup returns CDR1 LNHDA and CDR2 SQIVND (reference sequence). Trimming removed 3 bases at V and 7 bases at J, with 15 bases between. The chain's CDR3 is CASSMSGTVGTQYF. DNA of the CDR3: TGTGCCAGTAGTATGTCCGGGACCGTCGGGACCCAGTACTTC.